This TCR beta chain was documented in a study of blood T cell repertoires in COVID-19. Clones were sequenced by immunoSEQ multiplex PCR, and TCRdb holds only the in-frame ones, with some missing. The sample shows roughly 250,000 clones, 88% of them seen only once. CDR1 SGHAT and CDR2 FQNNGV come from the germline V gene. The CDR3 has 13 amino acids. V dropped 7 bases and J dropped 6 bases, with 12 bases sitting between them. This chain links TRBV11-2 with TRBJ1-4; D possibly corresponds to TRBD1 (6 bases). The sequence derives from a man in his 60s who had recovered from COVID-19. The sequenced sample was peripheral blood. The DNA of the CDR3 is TGTGCCAGCAACACAGGGTATGATGAAAAACTGTTTTTT. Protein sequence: CASNTGYDEKLFF.